The 28 T cell receptor beta chains below come from one sample, sequenced in a study of T cell repertoires in cytomegalovirus infection. TCRdb fed the reads into MiXCR, producing one record per CDR3 protein. The sample has 630,000 or so distinct CDR3 sequences; 20% to 30% are singletons. Material: CD8+ T cells from PBMCs. The receptors were sampled from a human donor in good health (CMV status not recorded). Some clones in this sample may be carry-over from other donors' samples.

V is TRBV29-1 and J is TRBJ1-2; D remains ambiguous. Trimming left V 4 bases short and J 2 bases short, with 8 bases between. Germline CDR1 reads SQVTM; CDR2 reads ANQGSEA. The CDR3 has 12 amino acids. This chain's CDR3 is CSVGRINYGYTF. CDR3 nucleotides: TGCAGCGTTGGCAGGATCAACTATGGCTACACCTTC.

As regards this clonotype: This clone may be a read error of a much larger clone one base away. The V gene is TRBV7-9, the J gene TRBJ2-1; D ambiguous. The CDR3 covers 8 residues. Germline-derived CDR1 and CDR2 are SEHNR and FQNEAQ (reference sequence). The CDR3 DNA reads as TGTGTCAGCAGCTTAGAGTTCTTC. Amino acids: CVSSLEFF. The whole variable domain, filled in from reference TRBV7-9 and TRBJ2-1, reads DTGVSQNPRHKITKRGQNVTFRCDPISEHNRLYWYRQTLGQGPEFLTYFQNEAQLEKSRLLSDRFSAERPKGSFSTLEIQRTEQGDSAMYLCVSSLEFFGPGTRLTVL.

V is TRBV14 and J is TRBJ1-6; D not certain. The V gene lost 2 bases and the J gene lost 3 bases, with 5 bases spanning the gap. The CDR3 runs to 14 residues. CDR1 is SGHDN and CDR2 is FVKESK in the germline V gene. This CDR3 reads CASSQSGYNSPLHF. As DNA, the CDR3 is TGTGCCAGCAGCCAATCGGGCTATAATTCACCCCTCCACTTT.

The sample holds a few counts of this clonotype. A read error is possible here, since a much larger clone lies one base away. The chain has TRBV2 and TRBJ1-1, with D possibly being TRBD1 (6 bases). The length of the CDR3 is 13 residues. Germline V gene data show CDR1 as SNHLY and CDR2 as FYNNEI. V was cut by 2 bases and J by 3 bases, with 7 bases left in between. CDR3 residues: CASSETGHTEAFF. The CDR3 region has the DNA TGTGCCAGCAGTGAAACAGGGCACACTGAAGCTTTCTTT.

The chain has TRBV6-5 and TRBJ1-2; D gene ambiguous. The CDR3 sequence is 14 residues long. Per germline, CDR1 MNHEY and CDR2 SVGAGI. Between the trimmed V and J ends, which lost 4 bases and 3 bases, there was a span of 12 bases. The CDR3 nucleotides are TGTGCCAGCAGTTCCGACGGACCTGACTATGGCTACACCTTC. Translating gives CASSSDGPDYGYTF.

J is TRBJ1-1 and V is TRBV6-6; the D is unclear. CDR1 is MNHNY, CDR2 SVGAGI, per germline (reference sequence). V lost 0 bases and J lost 0, with 20 bases in between. This CDR3 is 19 amino acids long. CDR3 bases: TGTGCCAGCAGTTACTCGCCTGCTCCTAACACGAAAATGAACACTGAAGCTTTCTTT. Translation: CASSYSPAPNTKMNTEAFF.

This clonotype was observed a few times. V usage is TRBV5-4 and J usage is TRBJ2-5; 12 bases line up with TRBD2. This CDR3 has 16 amino acids. Germline values: CDR1 SGHNT, CDR2 YYREEE (reference sequence). V was pared by 4 bases and J by 5 bases, with 9 bases of the junction left unmatched. CDR3 nucleotide sequence: TGTGCCAGCAGCCCTGGACTAGCGGGGAGCGGGGAGACCCAGTACTTC. It specifies CASSPGLAGSGETQYF. The full variable domain, rest sourced from reference TRBV5-4 and TRBJ2-5, is ETGVTQSPTHLIKTRGQQVTLRCSSQSGHNTVSWYQQALGQGPQFIFQYYREEENGRGNFPPRFSGLQFPNYSSELNVNALELDDSALYLCASSPGLAGSGETQYFGPGTRLLVL.

There are a few counts of this clonotype. J is TRBJ2-3 and V is TRBV28; 8 bases align to TRBD1. Trimming at V came to 10 bases and at J to 2 bases, leaving 14 bases not matched to a gene. Germline V gene sequence: CDR1 MDHEN, CDR2 SYDVKM. CDR3 size: 16 residues. CDR3 region: CATTPGQEYDTDTQYF. The CDR3 DNA reads TGTGCCACCACCCCGGGACAGGAATACGACACAGATACGCAGTATTTT.

This clonotype was counted between two and nine times. This sequence joins TRBV6-1 and TRBJ2-1; 10 bases align to TRBD2. Germline CDR1 MNHNS, CDR2 SASEGT. The CDR3 is 16 amino acids. The J segment lost 2 bases and the V segment lost 2 bases, leaving 3 bases of the junction unmatched. CDR3 sequence reads: CASSEKAGGPYNEQFF. The CDR3 DNA is TGTGCCAGCAGTGAAAAAGCGGGGGGGCCCTACAATGAGCAGTTCTTC.

This chain links TRBV7-2 with TRBJ2-5; the match to TRBD2 covers 7 bases. Germline values: CDR1 SGHTA, CDR2 FQGNSA. CDR3 size: 18 residues. Unmatched junction bases numbered 14, after V lost 1 base and J lost 3 bases. The CDR3 DNA reads as TGTGCCAGCAGCTTAGTTTTTATCGGGACTACGACCGAAGAGACCCAGTACTTC. Protein sequence: CASSLVFIGTTTEETQYF.

This clonotype was seen at least ten times. An end of the junction does not agree with germline; a read error may underlie this. The V and J genes are TRBV7-2 and TRBJ2-1; possible D gene TRBD1, 6 bases. The CDR3 runs to 14 residues. Germline CDR1 reads SGHTA; CDR2 reads FQGNSA. CDR3 bases: TGTGCCAGCATCTTACAGGGTTACTACAATGAGCAGTTCTTC. This encodes CASILQGYYNEQFF.

There are many counts of this clonotype. The V and J genes are TRBV7-8 and TRBJ2-7, with D possibly TRBD2 on 5 matching bases. Trimming left V 4 bases short and J 6 bases short, with 13 bases between. Germline CDR1 reads SGHVS; CDR2 reads FQNEAQ. CDR3 size: 13 residues. CDR3 bases: TGTGCCAGCAGCTCCCCCCGGAGGAGCGAGCAGTACTTC. Translated: CASSSPRRSEQYF.

The table lists this clonotype with a few counts. This chain joins TRBV6-6 and TRBJ1-1; possible D gene TRBD1, 5 bases. Germline lookup yields CDR1 MNHNY and CDR2 SVGAGI (reference sequence). The germline V and J ends were trimmed by 0 bases and 5 bases, with 13 bases remaining between them. This CDR3 is built from 15 residues. CDR3 bases: TGTGCCAGCAGTTACTCGCCGGGGGGAAAGACTGAAGCTTTCTTT. It yields the protein CASSYSPGGKTEAFF.

A note on this clonotype: A read error is possible here, since a much larger clone lies one base away. The rearrangement joins TRBV28 to TRBJ2-5, with D possibly matching TRBD2 (5 bases). Germline loops: CDR1 MDHEN, CDR2 SYDVKM. This CDR3 is 15 amino acids long. V was cut by 2 bases and J by 1 base, with 11 bases left in between. The CDR3 bases are TGTGCCAGCAGTTTAACAGCGGAGGCCCAAGAGACCCAGTACTTC. Amino acids: CASSLTAEAQETQYF.

J is TRBJ2-1 and V is TRBV28; weak D call: TRBD1 (5 bases). Deletions cut 6 bases from V and 5 bases from J, with 11 bases between. The length of the CDR3 is 13 residues. Germline-derived CDR1 and CDR2 are MDHEN and SYDVKM. This CDR3 reads CASRGADDNEQFF. For the CDR3, the DNA is TGTGCCAGCAGAGGGGCAGACGACAATGAGCAGTTCTTC.

Worth noting for this clonotype: Possible read error: a much larger clone is one base away. The V gene is TRBV7-3, the J gene TRBJ2-1; 9 bases are a match to TRBD1. The assigned J gene may be wrong: the sequence end matches TRBJ2-7 better. CDR3 size: 15 residues. CDR1 and CDR2 (germline): SGHTA, FQGTGA. CDR3 bases: TGTGCCAGCAGCTTGATAGGGACAGGGCCTAATGAGCAGTACTTC. It encodes CASSLIGTGPNEQYF.

Comment on this clonotype: Possible read error: a much larger clone is one base away. The chain recombines TRBV7-9 with TRBJ2-2; possible D gene TRBD2, 5 bases. V was clipped by 4 bases and J by 5 bases, with 26 bases between them. From germline, CDR1 is SEHNR and CDR2 FQNEAQ (reference sequence). The CDR3 spans 19 residues. The CDR3 DNA sequence: TGTGCCAGCAGCTCCTCGTTTAGAGGGAGCTCCTTTGGGACCGGGGAGCTGTTTTTT. It codes for CASSSSFRGSSFGTGELFF.

This clonotype was counted many times. The genes are TRBV7-2 and TRBJ1-4, with a weak D call TRBD1 (5 bases). The germline V and J ends were trimmed by 4 bases and 0 bases, with 18 bases remaining between them. This CDR3 spans 18 amino acids. The germline gives CDR1 SGHTA, CDR2 FQGNSA. The CDR3 DNA sequence: TGTGCCAGCAGCTCTGGGACGGAAATTGTTTCAACTAATGAAAAACTGTTTTTT. Protein: CASSSGTEIVSTNEKLFF.

This clonotype was seen a handful of times. The chain uses TRBV7-6 and TRBJ2-7; tentatively, D is TRBD1 (6 bases). From germline, CDR1 is SGHVS and CDR2 FNYEAQ. V was clipped by 2 bases and J by 0 bases, with 14 bases between them. The CDR3 sequence is 16 residues long. The DNA for the CDR3 is TGTGCCAGCAGCTTAATTATTGGGGACAACTCCTACGAGCAGTACTTC. It yields the protein CASSLIIGDNSYEQYF. Full variable domain (outside the CDR3, taken from reference TRBV7-6 and TRBJ2-7): GAGVSQSPRYKVTKRGQDVALRCDPISGHVSLYWYRQALGQGPEFLTYFNYEAQQDKSGLPNDRFSAERPEGSISTLTIQRTEQRDSAMYRCASSLIIGDNSYEQYFGPGTRLTVT.

This rearrangement joins TRBV12-3 or TRBV12-4 to TRBJ1-1; no definite D call. V was pared by 5 bases and J by 6 bases, with 10 bases between. The length of the CDR3 is 12 residues. CDR3: CASSPRWAEAFF. As DNA, the CDR3 is TGTGCCAGCAGTCCAAGATGGGCTGAAGCTTTCTTT.

Points on this clonotype: Possible read error: a much larger clone is one base away. This chain uses TRBV7-6 with TRBJ2-7, with D unresolved. CDR3 length: 13 amino acids. Germline V lookup: CDR1 SGHVS, CDR2 FNYEAQ. V lost 5 bases to trimming and J lost 2 bases, with 10 bases between them. The CDR3 DNA reads as TGTGCCAGCAGCGCACAGTGCACCTACGAGCAGTACTTC. Amino acid sequence: CASSAQCTYEQYF.

This clonotype was picked up a small number of times. V is TRBV28 and J is TRBJ2-7, with D possibly TRBD1 on 7 matching bases. Germline V lookup: CDR1 MDHEN, CDR2 SYDVKM. Trimming removed 5 bases at V and 0 bases at J, with 20 bases between. The CDR3 has 17 residues. In nucleotides, the CDR3 is TGTGCCAGCAGTCGATTTGGAGGGGGCAGGCCCTCCTACGAGCAGTACGTC. It yields the protein CASSRFGGGRPSYEQYV.

This clonotype was counted a few times. The chain is built from TRBV14 and TRBJ2-7; D not certain. V was pared by 4 bases and J by 1 base, with 11 bases between. This CDR3 has 14 amino acids. Germline lookup yields CDR1 SGHDN and CDR2 FVKESK. CDR3 residues: CASSPSELSYEQYF. CDR3 nucleotides: TGTGCCAGCAGCCCGTCGGAGCTTTCCTACGAGCAGTACTTC.

The V gene is TRBV4-1, the J gene TRBJ1-1, with D unresolved. The length of the CDR3 is 13 residues. Germline V gene data show CDR1 as MGHRA and CDR2 as YSYEKL. Trimming left V 1 base short and J 2 bases short, with 5 bases between. The CDR3 region has the DNA TGCGCCAGCAGCCAAGTGTCAAACACTGAAGCTTTCTTT. Its translation: CASSQVSNTEAFF.

The chain links TRBV20-1 to TRBJ2-2; 7 nucleotides match TRBD2. This CDR3 region has 16 residues. V was pared by 0 bases and J by 4 bases, with 8 bases of the junction left unmatched. CDR1 is DFQATT and CDR2 is SNEGSKA in the germline V gene (reference sequence). CDR3 sequence reads: CSARDTKGGSTGELFF. CDR3 in DNA: TGCAGTGCTAGAGATACTAAGGGAGGGAGCACCGGGGAGCTGTTTTTT.

The J gene is TRBJ2-5, the V gene TRBV29-1, with 11 bases fitting TRBD1. Losses at the gene ends were 4 bases for V and 3 bases for J; bases not matched to a gene: 4. Germline lookup yields CDR1 SQVTM and CDR2 ANQGSEA. The CDR3 sequence is 14 residues long. The CDR3, as DNA: TGCAGCGTTGTGTTGGGACAGGGGGAAGAGACCCAGTACTTC. Translated: CSVVLGQGEETQYF.

This clonotype was recorded at least ten times. The chain couples TRBV6-2 or TRBV6-3 to TRBJ2-2; 7 positions match TRBD2. The CDR3 covers 12 residues. The germline gives CDR1 MNHEY, CDR2 SVGEGT. Losses at the gene ends were 6 bases for V and 6 bases for J; bases not matched to a gene: 1. CDR3 residues: CASSGLAGELFF. The CDR3 nucleotides read TGTGCCAGCAGCGGACTAGCCGGGGAGCTGTTTTTT.

This clonotype has more than one count but fewer than ten. The V gene is TRBV7-9, the J gene TRBJ2-1; D is undetermined. Per the germline V gene, CDR1 is SEHNR and CDR2 is FQNEAQ (reference sequence). This CDR3 contains 16 residues. Trimming stripped 4 bases from V and 0 bases from J, with 13 bases between. CDR3 DNA sequence: TGTGCCAGCAGCTCTCCCCCAACAAGCTCCTACAATGAGCAGTTCTTC. This gives the protein CASSSPPTSSYNEQFF.